These T cell receptor beta chains were read from a single sample in a study of OX40 agonist ivuxolimab in advanced cancers. TCRdb's table, derived via immunoSEQ multiplex PCR, lists solely in-frame clones and lacks some. The table lists 55,000 to 65,000 clones, over 75% of them singletons. This specimen consisted of CD4+ or CD8+ T cells sorted from blood, obtained in a trial of the OX40 agonist ivuxolimab. The receptors stem from an adult with an advanced solid tumor such as melanoma, head and neck, liver or kidney cancer. Each CDR3 is given with its conserved first and last residue. The D gene is left open where the match is weak. The size of a clone is reported for some rows only, either as once, few or many, or as a class for expanded clones.

clone_size j_call d_call v_call cdr3_nt cdr3_aa
- TRBJ2-6 - TRBV6-5 TGTGCCAGCAGTTATGCCGGATCCAACGTCCTGACTTTC CASSYAGSNVLTF
- TRBJ2-1 TRBD2 TRBV11-3 TGTGCCAGCAGCTTAGGACTAGCGGGAGTCGATGAGCAGTTCTTC CASSLGLAGVDEQFF
- TRBJ1-2 TRBD1 TRBV5-1 TGCGCCAGCAGCTTGCAGACCGGGACAGGGGCCTATGGCTACACCTTC CASSLQTGTGAYGYTF
once TRBJ1-5 - TRBV7-2 TGTGCCAGCAGCTTACAGGGGAATCAGCCCCAGCATTTT CASSLQGNQPQHF
- TRBJ2-1 - TRBV7-2 TGTGCCAGCAGTCAACCGGGACTCCAATACAATGAGCAGTTCTTC CASSQPGLQYNEQFF
- TRBJ1-1 - TRBV6-5 TGTGCCAGCCGATCCCCTGCGGCGGGGGACACTGAAGCTTTCTTT CASRSPAAGDTEAFF
- TRBJ1-2 TRBD1 TRBV27 TGTGCCAGCAGTCCCCGTGGCAGGGGGCTTTGGGGCTACACCTTC CASSPRGRGLWGYTF
- TRBJ2-3 TRBD2 TRBV2 TGTGCCAGCAGTGGCCAGCGGGGGAGCGGAGATACGCAGTATTTT CASSGQRGSGDTQYF
- TRBJ2-7 TRBD1 TRBV28 TGTGCCAGCAGTCCCCCTCGGGGGACAGGGGGCAACTACGAGCAGTACTTC CASSPPRGTGGNYEQYF
- TRBJ2-7 TRBD2 TRBV28 TGTGCCAGCAGCCTAGCGGGAAGCTCCTACGAGCAGTACTTC CASSLAGSSYEQYF
- TRBJ2-4 TRBD2 TRBV7-2 TGTGCCAGCAGCTTACTTGGGACTACAGCTTTGGGCAAAAACATTCAGTACTTC CASSLLGTTALGKNIQYF
few TRBJ2-3 TRBD1 TRBV27 TGTGCCAGCAGTTTATCGACAGGGGTAGGCACAGATACGCAGTATTTT CASSLSTGVGTDTQYF
- TRBJ2-7 - TRBV28 TGTGCCAGCAGTCACCAACCCCAGGCCTACGAGCAGTACTTC CASSHQPQAYEQYF
once TRBJ1-2 - TRBV4-3 TGCGCCAGCAGCCAAGACCGTGGTGTATATGGCTACACCTTC CASSQDRGVYGYTF
- TRBJ2-6 - TRBV7-3 TGTGCCAGCAGCTTGGGACTGGCTGGGGCCAACGTCCTGACTTTC CASSLGLAGANVLTF
- TRBJ1-4 - TRBV5-1 TGTGCCAGCAGCTTGGTTGGGGAAAAACTGGTTTTT CASSLVGEKLVF
- TRBJ2-7 - TRBV4-1 TGCGCCAGCAGCCGCCGACAGACGGGCTCCTACGAGCAGTACTTC CASSRRQTGSYEQYF
- TRBJ2-1 - TRBV30 TGTGCCTGGAGTCTATATGGGACCCGTGGGGAGGAGCAGTTCTTC CAWSLYGTRGEEQFF
- TRBJ1-2 - TRBV30 TGTGCCTCTAGTAGGATGGTTAACTATGGCTACACCTTC CASSRMVNYGYTF
- TRBJ2-1 TRBD1 TRBV9 TGTGCCAGCAGCCTCACAGGGAAGGGGGCCTCCTACAATGAGCAGTTCTTC CASSLTGKGASYNEQFF
- TRBJ2-5 TRBD1 TRBV5-1 TGCGCCAGCAGCCTCTACAGGGGTTCCCAAGAGACCCAGTACTTC CASSLYRGSQETQYF
- TRBJ1-4 TRBD1 TRBV14 TGTGCCAGCAGCCACAGGGGGGAAAAACTGTTTTTT CASSHRGEKLFF
few TRBJ2-7 TRBD2 TRBV10-1 TGCGCCAGCAGTGGATTTTCGCGGACTAGCGGGACCTACGAGCAGTACTTC CASSGFSRTSGTYEQYF
- TRBJ2-3 - TRBV2 TGTGCCAGCAGTCTTAACCAGGGGGGCCAGCCCCAGTATTTT CASSLNQGGQPQYF
medium-sized TRBJ1-4 TRBD1 TRBV7-9 TGTGCCAGCACCAGGGACAGGGGATCGACTAATGAAAAACTGTTTTTT CASTRDRGSTNEKLFF
- TRBJ2-3 - TRBV6-6 TGTGCCAGCAGTCACCGGTCGACAGATACGCAGTATTTT CASSHRSTDTQYF
- TRBJ2-1 TRBD2 TRBV9 TGTGCCAGCAGCTCACTAGCGGGGGGCTACCTTAGCTCCTACAATGAGCAGTTCTTC CASSSLAGGYLSSYNEQFF
- TRBJ2-1 - TRBV7-9 TGTGCCAGCAGCCACCTACGACTAATCGGCTTTCGTGAGCAGTTCTTC CASSHLRLIGFREQFF
- TRBJ1-5 TRBD1 TRBV4-2 TGTGCCAGCAGCCAGGGACAGGGTATTGCTCAGCCCCAGCATTTT CASSQGQGIAQPQHF
- TRBJ2-1 TRBD1 TRBV7-8 TGTGCCAGCAGCCTAATTGGACAGGGCTCCTACAATGAGCAGTTCTTC CASSLIGQGSYNEQFF
- TRBJ2-7 - TRBV6-5 TGTGCCAGCAGTTACCCGGGACGAGCGACCTACGAGCAGTACTTC CASSYPGRATYEQYF
- TRBJ2-1 - TRBV6-5 TGTGCCAGCAGTCGACAGACTACTTACAATGAGCAGTTCTTC CASSRQTTYNEQFF
- TRBJ2-6 - TRBV15 TGTGCCACCAGCAGAGATGTCGGATCCAACGTCCTGACTTTC CATSRDVGSNVLTF
- TRBJ2-5 - TRBV5-1 TGCGCCAGCAGCTTGTCGCAGGGAGCCCAAGAGACCCAGTACTTC CASSLSQGAQETQYF
- TRBJ2-1 TRBD2 TRBV4-1 TGCGCCAGCAGCCAAGGTACTAGCGGGTCCTACAATGAGCAGTTCTTC CASSQGTSGSYNEQFF
- TRBJ2-1 TRBD1 TRBV27 TGTGCCAGCAGGACTGGACAGGGGGCATACAATGAGCAGTTCTTC CASRTGQGAYNEQFF
- TRBJ1-2 - TRBV5-1 TGCGCCAGCAGCTTGGGTGGCCTTCCTAACTATGGCTACACCTTC CASSLGGLPNYGYTF